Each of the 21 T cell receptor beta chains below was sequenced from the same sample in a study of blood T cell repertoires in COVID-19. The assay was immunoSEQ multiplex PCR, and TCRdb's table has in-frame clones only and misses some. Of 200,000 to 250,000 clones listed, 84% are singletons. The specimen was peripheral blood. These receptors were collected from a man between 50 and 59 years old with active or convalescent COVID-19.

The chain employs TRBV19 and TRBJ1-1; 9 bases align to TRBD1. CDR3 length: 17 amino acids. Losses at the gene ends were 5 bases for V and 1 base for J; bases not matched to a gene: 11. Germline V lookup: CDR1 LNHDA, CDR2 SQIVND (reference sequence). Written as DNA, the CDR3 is TGTGCCAGTAGTCCACGACAGGGGGAAAAAGGGAACACTGAAGCTTTCTTT. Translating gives CASSPRQGEKGNTEAFF.

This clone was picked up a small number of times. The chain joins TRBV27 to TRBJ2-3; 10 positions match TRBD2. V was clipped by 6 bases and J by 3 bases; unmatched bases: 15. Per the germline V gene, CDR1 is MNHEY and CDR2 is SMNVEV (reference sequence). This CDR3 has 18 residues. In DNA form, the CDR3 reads TGTGCCAGCAGACCGATATCGAGTAGCGGGAGGAGGACAGATACGCAGTATTTT. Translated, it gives CASRPISSSGRRTDTQYF.

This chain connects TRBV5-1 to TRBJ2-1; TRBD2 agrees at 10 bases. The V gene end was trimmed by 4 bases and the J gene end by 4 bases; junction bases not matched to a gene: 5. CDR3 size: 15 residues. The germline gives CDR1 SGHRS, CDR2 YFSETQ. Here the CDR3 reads CASSPGTSAYNEQFF. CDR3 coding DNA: TGCGCCAGCAGCCCGGGGACTAGCGCATACAATGAGCAGTTCTTC.

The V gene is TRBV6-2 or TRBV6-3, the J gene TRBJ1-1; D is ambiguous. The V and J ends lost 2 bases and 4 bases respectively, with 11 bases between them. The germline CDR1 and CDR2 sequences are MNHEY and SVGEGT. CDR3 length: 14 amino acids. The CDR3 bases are TGTGCCAGCAGTTACCTGGTGGCTGGCACTGAAGCTTTCTTT. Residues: CASSYLVAGTEAFF.

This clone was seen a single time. CDR3 nucleotides: TGTGCCAGCTCAGAGTACTCGGGACTGATAAACTACGAGCAGTACTTC. Translating gives CASSEYSGLINYEQYF. This chain connects TRBV18 to TRBJ2-7; D perhaps matches TRBD2 (6 bases). The germline V gene has CDR1 KGHSH and CDR2 LQKENI. The CDR3 contains 16 residues. V dropped 5 bases and J dropped 3 bases, with 20 bases sitting between them.

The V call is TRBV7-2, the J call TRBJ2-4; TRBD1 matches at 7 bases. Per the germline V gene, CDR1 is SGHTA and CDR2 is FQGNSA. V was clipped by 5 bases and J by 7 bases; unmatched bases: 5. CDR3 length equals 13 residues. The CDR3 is CASSPSGQNIQYF. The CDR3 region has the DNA TGTGCCAGCAGCCCCTCGGGACAGAACATTCAGTACTTC.

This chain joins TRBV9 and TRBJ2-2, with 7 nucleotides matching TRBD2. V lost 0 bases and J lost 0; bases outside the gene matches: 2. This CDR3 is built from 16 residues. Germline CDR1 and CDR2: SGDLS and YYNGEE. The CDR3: CASSVGSGSNTGELFF. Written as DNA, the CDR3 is TGTGCCAGCAGCGTAGGTAGCGGGTCGAACACCGGGGAGCTGTTTTTT. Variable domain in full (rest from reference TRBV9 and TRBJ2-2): DSGVTQTPKHLITATGQRVTLRCSPRSGDLSVYWYQQSLDQGLQFLIQYYNGEERAKGNILERFSAQQFPDLHSELNLSSLELGDSALYFCASSVGSGSNTGELFFGEGSRLTVL.

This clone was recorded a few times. This chain's CDR3 is CASSLGQVNTEAFF. CDR3 nucleotides: TGTGCCAGCAGCTTGGGACAGGTGAACACTGAAGCTTTCTTT. V and J are TRBV7-9 and TRBJ1-1, with TRBD1 matching over 8 bases. Germline V gene data show CDR1 as SEHNR and CDR2 as FQNEAQ (reference sequence). This CDR3 is built from 14 residues. V was pared by 3 bases and J by 0 bases, with 0 bases of the junction left unmatched.

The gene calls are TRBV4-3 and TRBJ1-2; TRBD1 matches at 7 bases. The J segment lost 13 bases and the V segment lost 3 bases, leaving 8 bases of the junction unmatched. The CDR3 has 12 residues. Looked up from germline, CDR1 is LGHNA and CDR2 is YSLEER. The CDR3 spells CASSQNPGTATF. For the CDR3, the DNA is TGCGCCAGCAGCCAGAATCCCGGGACAGCCACCTTC.

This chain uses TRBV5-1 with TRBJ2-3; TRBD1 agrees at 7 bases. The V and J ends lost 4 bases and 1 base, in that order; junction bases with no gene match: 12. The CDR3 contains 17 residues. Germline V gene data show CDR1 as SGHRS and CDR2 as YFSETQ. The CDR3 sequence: CASSDFLRGLGTDTQYF. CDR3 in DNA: TGCGCCAGCAGCGATTTCCTGAGGGGGCTCGGCACAGATACGCAGTATTTT. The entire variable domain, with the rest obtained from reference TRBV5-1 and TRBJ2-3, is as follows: KAGVTQTPRYLIKTRGQQVTLSCSPISGHRSVSWYQQTPGQGLQFLFEYFSETQRNKGNFPGRFSGRQFSNSRSEMNVSTLELGDSALYLCASSDFLRGLGTDTQYFGPGTRLTVL.

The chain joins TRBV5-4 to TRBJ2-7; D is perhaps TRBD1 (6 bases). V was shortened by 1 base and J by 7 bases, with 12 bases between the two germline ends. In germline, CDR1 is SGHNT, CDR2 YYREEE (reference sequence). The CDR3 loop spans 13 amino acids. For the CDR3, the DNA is TGTGCCAGCAGCTTGACAGGGTCAGGAGAGCAGTACGTC. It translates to CASSLTGSGEQYV.

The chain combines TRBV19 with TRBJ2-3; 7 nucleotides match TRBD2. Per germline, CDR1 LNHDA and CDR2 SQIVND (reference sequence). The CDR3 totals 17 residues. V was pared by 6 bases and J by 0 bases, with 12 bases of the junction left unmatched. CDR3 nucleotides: TGTGCCAGTAGGTCTCGAGCGGGGAGTGGTAGCACAGATACGCAGTATTTT. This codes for CASRSRAGSGSTDTQYF. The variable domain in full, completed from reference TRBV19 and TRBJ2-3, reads DGGITQSPKYLFRKEGQNVTLSCEQNLNHDAMYWYRQDPGQGLRLIYYSQIVNDFQKGDIAEGYSVSREKKESFPLTVTSAQKNPTAFYLCASRSRAGSGSTDTQYFGPGTRLTVL.

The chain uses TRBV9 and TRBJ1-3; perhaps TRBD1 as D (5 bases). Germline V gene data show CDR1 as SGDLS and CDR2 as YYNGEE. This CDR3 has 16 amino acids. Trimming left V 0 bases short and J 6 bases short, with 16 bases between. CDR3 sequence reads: CASSVAGWGALNTIYF. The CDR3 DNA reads TGTGCCAGCAGCGTAGCTGGTTGGGGCGCTTTAAACACCATATATTTT.

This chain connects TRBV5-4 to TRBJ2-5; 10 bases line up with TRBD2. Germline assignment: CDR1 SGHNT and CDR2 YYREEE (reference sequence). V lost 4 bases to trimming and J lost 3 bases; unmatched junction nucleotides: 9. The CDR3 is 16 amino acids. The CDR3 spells CASSPGVAGGEETQYF. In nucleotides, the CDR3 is TGTGCCAGCAGCCCCGGGGTAGCGGGGGGCGAAGAGACCCAGTACTTC. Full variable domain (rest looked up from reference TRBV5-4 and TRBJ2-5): ETGVTQSPTHLIKTRGQQVTLRCSSQSGHNTVSWYQQALGQGPQFIFQYYREEENGRGNFPPRFSGLQFPNYSSELNVNALELDDSALYLCASSPGVAGGEETQYFGPGTRLLVL.

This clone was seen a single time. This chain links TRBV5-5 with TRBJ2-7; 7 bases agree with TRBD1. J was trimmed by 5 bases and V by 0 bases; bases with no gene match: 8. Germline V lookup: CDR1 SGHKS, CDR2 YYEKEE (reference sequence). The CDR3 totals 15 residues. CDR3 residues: CASSLDAGGRNEQYF. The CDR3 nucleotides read TGTGCCAGCAGCTTGGATGCAGGGGGACGGAACGAGCAGTACTTC.

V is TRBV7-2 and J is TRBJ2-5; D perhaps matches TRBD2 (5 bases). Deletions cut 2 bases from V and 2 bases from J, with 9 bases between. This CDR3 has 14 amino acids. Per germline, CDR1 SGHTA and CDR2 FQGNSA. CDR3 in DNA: TGTGCCAGCAGCTTAAGGAGACTACAAGAGACCCAGTACTTC. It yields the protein CASSLRRLQETQYF.

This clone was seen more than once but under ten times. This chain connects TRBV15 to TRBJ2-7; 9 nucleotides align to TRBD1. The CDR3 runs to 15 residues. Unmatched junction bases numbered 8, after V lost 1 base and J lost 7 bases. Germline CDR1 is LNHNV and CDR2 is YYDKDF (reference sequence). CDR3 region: CATSRAGTGSWEQYF. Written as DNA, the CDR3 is TGTGCCACCAGCAGAGCCGGGACAGGGTCGTGGGAGCAGTACTTC.

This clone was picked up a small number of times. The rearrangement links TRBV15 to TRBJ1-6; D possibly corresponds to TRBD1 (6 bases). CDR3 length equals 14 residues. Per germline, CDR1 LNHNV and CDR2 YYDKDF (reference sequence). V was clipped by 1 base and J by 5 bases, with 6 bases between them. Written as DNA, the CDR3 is TGTGCCACCAGCAGAGGGACAGATAATTCACCCCTCCACTTT. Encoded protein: CATSRGTDNSPLHF. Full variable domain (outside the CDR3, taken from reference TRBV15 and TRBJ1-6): DAMVIQNPRYQVTQFGKPVTLSCSQTLNHNVMYWYQQKSSQAPKLLFHYYDKDFNNEADTPDNFQSRRPNTSFCFLDIRSPGLGDTAMYLCATSRGTDNSPLHFGNGTRLTVT.

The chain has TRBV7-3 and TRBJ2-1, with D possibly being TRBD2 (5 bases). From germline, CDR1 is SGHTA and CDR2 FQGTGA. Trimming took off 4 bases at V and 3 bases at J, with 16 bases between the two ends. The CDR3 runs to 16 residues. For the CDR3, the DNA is TGTGCCAGCAGCTCCTCAAGGGCGGGTAGCTACAATGAGCAGTTCTTC. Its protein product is CASSSSRAGSYNEQFF.

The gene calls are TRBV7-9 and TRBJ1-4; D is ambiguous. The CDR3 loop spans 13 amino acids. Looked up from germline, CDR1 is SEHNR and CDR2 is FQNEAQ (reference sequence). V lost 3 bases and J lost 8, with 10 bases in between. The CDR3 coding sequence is TGTGCCAGCAGCTTGAGGGCGAACGAAAAACTGTTTTTT. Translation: CASSLRANEKLFF.

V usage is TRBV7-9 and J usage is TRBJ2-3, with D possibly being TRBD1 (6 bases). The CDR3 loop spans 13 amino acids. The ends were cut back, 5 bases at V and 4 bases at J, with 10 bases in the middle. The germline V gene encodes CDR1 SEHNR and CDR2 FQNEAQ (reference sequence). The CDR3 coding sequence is TGTGCCAGCAGCGGGGGCCGGTCAGATACGCAGTATTTT. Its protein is CASSGGRSDTQYF.